This is a list of T cell receptor beta chains from one sample in a study of CD8+CD57+ T cells in acquired aplastic anemia. Using its own MiXCR run on the reads, TCRdb lists one record per CDR3 protein. Of about 180,000 distinct CDR3 sequences in the sample, 45% to 60% were seen once. Sequenced sample: sorted CD4+, CD8+, or CD8+CD57+ T cells (not recorded which) from PBMCs. These receptors originate from a human donor with aplastic anemia. The CDR3 runs from the conserved cysteine through the conserved F or W. A D gene is named only where the DNA matches it firmly. A row's size may be missing; if present it is once, few, many or a size class.

>TRBV7-9|TRBJ2-5|few|-
CASGGQQETQYF
TGTGCCAGCGGAGGACAGCAAGAGACCCAGTACTTC
>TRBV24-1|TRBJ1-3|few|-
CATSDRTVPGNTIYF
TGTGCCACCAGTGACCGGACAGTCCCTGGAAACACCATATATTTT
>TRBV5-1|TRBJ1-4|-|TRBD1
CASSLTGIPGQSGEKLFF
TGCGCCAGCAGCTTGACTGGAATCCCGGGACAGAGCGGTGAAAAACTGTTTTTT
>TRBV19|TRBJ1-5|many|-
CASTQGGQPQHF
TGTGCCAGTACACAGGGAGGCCAGCCCCAGCATTTT
>TRBV6-1|TRBJ2-2|many|TRBD1
CASRPQQGPGELFF
TGTGCCAGCAGGCCCCAACAGGGGCCCGGGGAGCTGTTTTTT
>TRBV2|TRBJ1-1|-|-
CASGQRAGNTEAFF
TGTGCCAGCGGACAGAGAGCTGGGAACACTGAAGCTTTCTTT
>TRBV13|TRBJ2-7|-|TRBD2
CASRLGAGGAYEQYF
TGTGCCAGCAGGCTCGGAGCGGGAGGGGCCTACGAGCAGTACTTC
>TRBV3-1|TRBJ2-7|many|TRBD1
CASSLSDRAHEQYF
TGTGCCAGCAGCCTTTCGGACAGGGCCCACGAGCAGTACTTC
>TRBV11-1|TRBJ1-2|many|-
CASSPGRQSDSLGGYTF
TGTGCCAGCAGTCCGGGGCGCCAATCGGACAGCCTTGGGGGCTACACCTTC
>TRBV10-3|TRBJ2-3|few|-
CAISESSEGTDTQYF
TGTGCCATCAGTGAGTCCAGCGAGGGCACAGATACGCAGTATTTT
>TRBV9|TRBJ1-2|-|-
CASSVPLQGPYGYTF
TGTGCCAGCAGCGTCCCTCTACAGGGCCCCTATGGCTACACCTTC
>TRBV7-3|TRBJ2-7|-|TRBD2
CASSAGLAGGSYEQYF
TGTGCCAGCAGCGCCGGGCTAGCGGGGGGTTCCTACGAGCAGTACTTC
>TRBV20-1|TRBJ1-5|many|TRBD1
CSASEGTGGQPQHF
TGCAGTGCTAGTGAGGGGACAGGTGGTCAGCCCCAGCATTTT
>TRBV5-4|TRBJ2-7|-|TRBD2
CASSLGLAASYEQYF
TGTGCCAGCAGCTTGGGACTAGCTGCCTCCTACGAGCAGTACTTC
>TRBV27|TRBJ2-7|-|TRBD1
CASSFWPRDRTYEQYF
TGTGCCAGCAGTTTCTGGCCCCGGGACAGAACCTACGAGCAGTACTTC
>TRBV10-3|TRBJ2-7|-|TRBD1
CAITRDSLPYEQYF
TGTGCCATCACTCGGGACAGCTTACCTTACGAGCAGTACTTC
>TRBV7-9|TRBJ2-7|many|TRBD1
CASSLRKGQGSSYEQYF
TGTGCCAGCAGCCTAAGAAAGGGACAGGGGAGCTCCTACGAGCAGTACTTC
>TRBV12-3/TRBV12-4|TRBJ1-4|-|-
CASSLDRSATNEKLFF
TGTGCCAGCAGTTTGGATAGGTCAGCAACTAATGAAAAACTGTTTTTT
>TRBV7-9|TRBJ2-7|-|TRBD2
CASTGLAGVEQYF
TGTGCCAGCACCGGACTAGCGGGGGTTGAGCAGTACTTC
>TRBV9|TRBJ2-3|once|TRBD2
CASSRPGLGLATQYF
TGTGCCAGCAGCCGACCGGGACTAGGGCTAGCTACGCAGTATTTT
>TRBV20-1|TRBJ1-3|many|-
CSARKQVSGNTIYF
TGCAGTGCTAGAAAACAGGTCTCTGGAAACACCATATATTTT
>TRBV9|TRBJ1-5|many|TRBD1
CASSPRTGNNQPQHF
TGTGCCAGCAGCCCAAGGACAGGGAACAATCAGCCCCAGCATTTT
>TRBV10-2|TRBJ1-2|-|-
CASSEGPQYGYTF
TGCGCCAGCAGTGAGGGTCCTCAGTATGGCTACACCTTC
>TRBV5-1|TRBJ2-2|many|-
CASSSGHSTNTGELFF
TGCGCCAGCAGCAGCGGACATAGCACGAACACCGGGGAGCTGTTTTTT
>TRBV10-3|TRBJ1-5|-|-
CASSLQGVRQPQHF
TGTGCCAGCAGTTTACAAGGGGTACGTCAGCCCCAGCATTTT
>TRBV10-3|TRBJ2-7|-|TRBD2
CAISGTSATYEQYF
TGTGCCATCAGTGGGACTAGCGCAACCTACGAGCAGTACTTC
>TRBV12-3/TRBV12-4|TRBJ1-2|many|-
CASSGRNYIYGYTF
TGTGCCAGCAGCGGCAGGAACTACATCTATGGCTACACCTTC
>TRBV5-5|TRBJ2-5|few|-
CASSLEFSGRAQYF
TGTGCCAGCAGCTTGGAGTTTTCGGGACGGGCCCAGTACTTC
>TRBV7-8|TRBJ1-6|-|TRBD1
CASSSQQGAASPLHF
TGTGCCAGCAGCTCACAACAGGGGGCGGCTTCACCCCTCCACTTT
>TRBV29-1|TRBJ2-7|-|-
CSVESEPAYEQYF
TGCAGCGTTGAGTCGGAGCCTGCCTACGAGCAGTACTTC
>TRBV12-3/TRBV12-4|TRBJ2-7|-|TRBD2
CASSLVLAGEFEQYF
TGTGCCAGCAGTTTGGTCCTAGCGGGAGAGTTCGAGCAGTACTTC
>TRBV2|TRBJ2-3|many|TRBD2
CASSAQRGATDTQYF
TGTGCCAGCAGTGCCCAGCGGGGGGCCACAGATACGCAGTATTTT
>TRBV20-1|TRBJ1-1|-|-
CSAFTGSTGTEAFF
TGCAGTGCTTTCACAGGGAGTACGGGCACTGAAGCTTTCTTT
>TRBV25-1|TRBJ2-3|-|TRBD2
CASGLAGTDTQYF
TGTGCCAGCGGACTAGCGGGCACAGATACGCAGTATTTT
>TRBV12-5|TRBJ2-1|-|-
CASGLEGHGGQFF
TGTGCTAGTGGTTTGGAAGGACACGGGGGGCAGTTCTTC
>TRBV6-1|TRBJ1-5|many|-
CASSRNGQVDQPQHF
TGTGCCAGCAGCCGCAATGGCCAAGTGGATCAGCCCCAGCATTTT
>TRBV24-1|TRBJ2-5|-|-
CATSDLGSEETQHF
TGTGCCACCAGCGATTTGGGCAGCGAAGAGACCCAGCACTTC
>TRBV2|TRBJ1-5|few|TRBD1
CASSAQGNQPQHF
TGTGCCAGCAGTGCACAGGGGAATCAGCCCCAGCATTTT
>TRBV6-1|TRBJ2-7|-|-
CASSEATGPYEQYF
TGTGCCAGCAGTGAAGCTACAGGACCCTACGAGCAGTACTTC
>TRBV20-1|TRBJ2-3|-|TRBD1
CSARPTGASTDTQYF
TGCAGTGCTAGGCCGACAGGGGCAAGCACAGATACGCAGTATTTT
>TRBV7-9|TRBJ1-3|-|-
CASRIGSSGNTIYF
TGTGCCAGCAGGATTGGGAGCTCTGGAAACACCATATATTTT
>TRBV20-1|TRBJ2-1|-|TRBD1
CSAGLWTGSYNEQFF
TGCAGTGCCGGCCTCTGGACAGGGTCCTACAATGAGCAGTTCTTC
>TRBV5-4|TRBJ2-7|-|TRBD2
CASSMTGTSGTYEQYF
TGTGCCAGCAGCATGACCGGGACTAGCGGGACATACGAGCAGTACTTC
>TRBV10-3|TRBJ1-6|few|TRBD1
CAISVRQGANSPLHF
TGTGCCATCAGTGTTCGACAGGGGGCAAATTCACCCCTCCACTTT
>TRBV2|TRBJ1-2|-|-
CASSVSRDYGYTF
TGTGCCAGCAGTGTTAGCAGGGATTATGGCTACACCTTC